A selection of T cell receptor beta chains follows, all from one sample in a study of control samples from healthy donors and cancer patients. Produced via immunoSEQ multiplex PCR; TCRdb's table is partial and in-frame only. The repertoire includes roughly 100,000 clones, 80% to 90% of them detected once, and approximately 19% sits in the top ten. Material: PBMCs. The receptor set was obtained from a man in his 60s with lung cancer. Each CDR3 is given with its conserved first and last residue.

J gene | V gene | CDR3 protein
TRBJ1-2 | TRBV20-1 | CSARQDYGYTF
TRBJ2-7 | TRBV7-2 | CASSRTRDYEQYF
TRBJ2-6 | TRBV7-3 | CASSPQGKGGTGANVLTF
TRBJ1-1 | TRBV21-1 | CASSKGQPGQGPTEAFF
TRBJ1-3 | TRBV5-1 | CASSSGTEGNTIYF
TRBJ1-2 | TRBV5-1 | CASSLGDSVKGYTF
TRBJ1-5 | TRBV5-1 | CASSPFGDSFNQPQHF
TRBJ1-1 | TRBV5-6 | CASSPGIGGRTEAFF
TRBJ1-1 | TRBV29-1 | CSVTKANTEAFF
TRBJ1-6 | TRBV6-6 | CASSYDRGRGNSPLHF
TRBJ1-2 | TRBV6-5 | CASSFGQARGYTF
TRBJ1-5 | TRBV5-5 | CASSRSYSNQPQHF
TRBJ2-5 | TRBV10-3 | CAISESLGETQYF
TRBJ1-1 | TRBV5-1 | CASSLTGNWDTEAFF
TRBJ2-3 | TRBV3-1/TRBV3-2 | CASSQESGQVSDTQYF
TRBJ1-2 | TRBV19 | CASSIKTGDYGYTF
TRBJ2-3 | TRBV3-1/TRBV3-2 | CASSHSLGEDTQYF
TRBJ2-5 | TRBV24-1 | CATSVSPQETQYF
TRBJ1-5 | TRBV30 | CAWSLTGGPGNQPQHF
TRBJ1-2 | TRBV4-1 | CASSQAQGPYGYTF
TRBJ1-6 | TRBV11-3 | CASSLSVTSPLHF
TRBJ1-4 | TRBV4-1 | CASSQGGQGRLFF
TRBJ1-6 | TRBV5-1 | CASSLEGPGRVGSPLHF
TRBJ1-3 | TRBV5-1 | CASSPEGNTIYF
TRBJ2-2 | TRBV6-1 | CASSEGVGAGNTGELFF
TRBJ1-1 | TRBV7-6 | CASSPGQALQAFF
TRBJ2-3 | TRBV19 | CASSVGQGAYSTDTQYF
TRBJ2-7 | TRBV7-2 | CASSFPQGRSVEQYF
TRBJ1-4 | TRBV11-2 | CASSPTPYVEKLFF
TRBJ2-3 | TRBV7-3 | CASSYVGGAADTQYF
TRBJ1-5 | TRBV4-1 | CASSQATRDTHTSNQPQHF
TRBJ1-2 | TRBV6-5 | CASKKGQGFYGYTF
TRBJ1-1 | TRBV2 | CASSERRSNTEAFF
TRBJ1-4 | TRBV5-6 | CASSLIRKWDVATNEKLFF
TRBJ2-7 | TRBV5-6 | CASSRRGPYPGTYEQYF
TRBJ1-5 | TRBV24-1 | CATSDWTGEGGQPQHF
TRBJ2-5 | TRBV3-1/TRBV3-2 | CASSRTGGGIKTQYF
TRBJ2-2 | TRBV5-1 | CASSSGQTNTGELFF
TRBJ2-1 | TRBV3-1/TRBV3-2 | CASSQGKNNEQFF
TRBJ2-3 | TRBV7-8 | CASSRGLYTDTQYF
TRBJ2-7 | TRBV3-1/TRBV3-2 | CASSQDAGAREQYF
TRBJ2-4 | TRBV7-8 | CASSIAGTGSRNIQYF
TRBJ1-3 | TRBV5-1 | CASTSGTGGYTIYF
TRBJ2-7 | TRBV2 | CASTPGAYEQYF
TRBJ1-5 | TRBV24-1 | CATSDLSGPSEYSNQPQHF
TRBJ2-5 | TRBV2 | CASFGGSSETQYF
TRBJ2-1 | TRBV12-3/TRBV12-4 | CASSLGGLGEQFF
TRBJ1-2 | TRBV29-1 | CSVEDGGYTF
TRBJ2-5 | TRBV5-6 | CASSLGTLHMTGEETQYF
TRBJ1-2 | TRBV3-1/TRBV3-2 | CASSQVLGNYGYTF
TRBJ1-3 | TRBV6-2/TRBV6-3 | CASSQAGAVRNTIYF
TRBJ1-2 | TRBV6-4 | CASSVDPGLYYGYTF